Following are 8 T cell receptor beta chains from one sample sequenced in a study of T cell responses to AZD1222 COVID-19 vaccine. TCRdb's copy holds only in-frame clones and misses some; the assay was immunoSEQ multiplex PCR. In the table there are roughly 100,000 clones, just over 85% of which are singletons. Material: peripheral blood, obtained on day 0 of AZD1222 vaccination. All receptors come from an adult in good health.

The chain employs TRBV5-1 and TRBJ2-3; 11 bases align to TRBD2. Germline V gene lookup returns CDR1 SGHRS and CDR2 YFSETQ. J gave up 5 bases and V 3 bases, and 11 bases lay outside the gene matches. The CDR3 is made up of 17 amino acids. This chain's CDR3 is CASSSLLSGRVGDTQYF. The CDR3 DNA reads as TGCGCCAGCAGCTCCTTACTTAGCGGGAGGGTAGGAGATACGCAGTATTTT.

The chain joins TRBV7-9 to TRBJ1-3; tentative D call: TRBD1 (5 bases). This CDR3 comprises 16 residues. Germline V gives CDR1 SEHNR, CDR2 FQNEAQ (reference sequence). Trimming left V 5 bases short and J 0 bases short, with 14 bases between. CDR3 residues: CASSPGPRFSGNTIYF. DNA for the CDR3: TGTGCCAGCAGCCCGGGACCCCGCTTCTCTGGAAACACCATATATTTT.

The DNA for the CDR3 is TGTGCCAGCAGTTATTCAGCGGGAGTGGGCACCGGGGAGCTGTTTTTT. Protein: CASSYSAGVGTGELFF. The chain combines TRBV27 with TRBJ2-2; TRBD2 aligns across 8 bases. V shed 4 bases, J shed 4 bases, and the junction held 8 bases outside the gene matches. This CDR3 region has 16 residues. The V gene's germline CDR1 is MNHEY and CDR2 SMNVEV (reference sequence).

This clone was picked up one time. The V gene is TRBV29-1, the J gene TRBJ1-1, with 10 bases that match TRBD1. CDR1 and CDR2 from the germline V gene are SQVTM and ANQGSEA. There are 14 residues in the CDR3. J was trimmed by 3 bases and V by 6 bases; bases with no gene match: 7. The CDR3 loop is CSVTGGVIYTEAFF. CDR3 coding DNA: TGCAGCGTGACAGGGGGCGTAATATACACTGAAGCTTTCTTT. The entire variable domain, with the rest obtained from reference TRBV29-1 and TRBJ1-1, is as follows: SAVISQKPSRDICQRGTSLTIQCQVDSQVTMMFWYRQQPGQSLTLIATANQGSEATYESGFVIDKFPISRPNLTFSTLTVSNMSPEDSSIYLCSVTGGVIYTEAFFGQGTRLTVV.

The chain carries TRBV19 and TRBJ1-4, with 10 positions matching TRBD1. Germline CDR1 and CDR2: LNHDA and SQIVND (reference sequence). With V trimmed by 5 bases and J by 4 bases, 7 bases remained unmatched. This CDR3 spans 16 amino acids. The CDR3 coding sequence is TGTGCCAGTAGTGGGGACAGGGGCGGACTTAATGAAAAACTGTTTTTT. This sequence encodes CASSGDRGGLNEKLFF. Together with reference TRBV19 and TRBJ1-4, the CDR3 gives the full variable domain: DGGITQSPKYLFRKEGQNVTLSCEQNLNHDAMYWYRQDPGQGLRLIYYSQIVNDFQKGDIAEGYSVSREKKESFPLTVTSAQKNPTAFYLCASSGDRGGLNEKLFFGSGTQLSVL.

The CDR3 nucleotides read TGTGCCAGCTCACCTCAAGGACAGTCGTCTTTCTTT. It yields the protein CASSPQGQSSFF. The chain links TRBV18 to TRBJ1-1; D is perhaps TRBD1 (6 bases). The germline gives CDR1 KGHSH, CDR2 LQKENI. The CDR3 has 12 amino acids. V lost 3 bases, J lost 12 bases, and 14 bases lay in between.

The J gene is TRBJ2-7, the V gene TRBV7-2; TRBD1 aligns across 9 bases. The CDR3 consists of 15 residues. J gave up 5 bases and V 5 bases, and 10 bases lay outside the gene matches. Per germline, CDR1 SGHTA and CDR2 FQGNSA. The CDR3 region has the DNA TGTGCCAGCAGCCCCCTCGGACAGGGGACGGACGAGCAGTACTTC. Translating it yields CASSPLGQGTDEQYF.

This clone has a handful of counts. The chain links TRBV11-2 to TRBJ1-2, with D tentatively TRBD1 (6 bases). The CDR3 runs to 15 residues. Germline V gene lookup returns CDR1 SGHAT and CDR2 FQNNGV. Trimming removed 0 bases from V and 7 bases from J, with 15 bases in between. The CDR3 here is CASSLDLGGLSGYTF. DNA of the CDR3: TGTGCCAGCAGCTTAGATCTGGGGGGGCTGAGTGGCTACACCTTC. Supplemented by reference TRBV11-2 and TRBJ1-2, the full variable domain reads EAGVAQSPRYKIIEKRQSVAFWCNPISGHATLYWYQQILGQGPKLLIQFQNNGVVDDSQLPKDRFSAERLKGVDSTLKIQPAKLEDSAVYLCASSLDLGGLSGYTFGSGTRLTVV.